This T cell receptor beta chain is from a study of coeliac disease. Some clones are missing from TCRdb's copy, which holds only in-frame ones; the method was immunoSEQ multiplex PCR. The sample holds a few thousand clones, around 52% seen once. This clonotype was sampled from a man aged 55 to 70 with celiac disease on a gluten-free diet. The sequenced sample was intraepithelial lymphocytes from the gut.

The CDR3 here is CASSSSYSYNEQFF. The DNA for the CDR3 is TGTGCCAGCAGTTCTAGCTACTCCTACAATGAGCAGTTCTTC. V usage is TRBV6-5 and J usage is TRBJ2-1; TRBD2 is a possible D gene (5 bases). Germline V lookup: CDR1 MNHEY, CDR2 SVGAGI. The CDR3 contains 14 residues. The V gene lost 4 bases and the J gene lost 0 bases, with 7 bases spanning the gap.